This T cell receptor (beta chain) was profiled in a study of graft-versus-host responses after intestinal transplantation. Overall study context: Multivisceral, liver-intestinal, or isolated intestinal grafts were transplanted into recipients. Each patient got anti-thymocyte globulin induction, then tacrolimus and steroids for around three years.

Clones were sequenced by immunoSEQ multiplex PCR, and TCRdb holds only the in-frame ones, with some missing. The data contain some 18,000 clones, almost 85% of them seen just once; the ten biggest clones take up 1.9%. This CDR3 has 16 residues. Germline CDR1 is GTSNPN and CDR2 is SVGIG (reference sequence). V dropped 0 bases and J dropped 1 base, with 15 bases sitting between them. The TCR was taken from a human patient who received an intestinal transplant, so some T cells may come from the graft donor. This chain links TRBV30 with TRBJ1-2; D is unclear. The sample here was PBMCs, taken 14 days after transplant. Written as DNA, the CDR3 is TGTGCCTGGAGTGTACTGGGTCGGGGAGGTAACTATGGCTACACCTTC. Residues: CAWSVLGRGGNYGYTF.